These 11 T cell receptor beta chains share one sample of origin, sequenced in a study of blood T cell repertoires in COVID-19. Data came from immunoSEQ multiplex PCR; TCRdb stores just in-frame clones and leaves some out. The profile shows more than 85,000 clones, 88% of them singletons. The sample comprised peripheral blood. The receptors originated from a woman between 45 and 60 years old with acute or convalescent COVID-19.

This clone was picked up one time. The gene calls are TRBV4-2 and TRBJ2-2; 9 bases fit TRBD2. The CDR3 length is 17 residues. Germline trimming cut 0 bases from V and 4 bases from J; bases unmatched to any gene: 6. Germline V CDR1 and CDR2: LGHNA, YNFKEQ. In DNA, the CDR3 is TGTGCCAGCAGCCAAGATAACCCACTAGCGGGCACCGGGGAGCTGTTTTTT. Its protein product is CASSQDNPLAGTGELFF.

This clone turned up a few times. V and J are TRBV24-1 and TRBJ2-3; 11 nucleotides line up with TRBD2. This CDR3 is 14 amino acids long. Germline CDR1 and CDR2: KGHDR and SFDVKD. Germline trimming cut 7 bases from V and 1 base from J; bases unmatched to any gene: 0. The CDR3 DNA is TGTGCCACCAGGACTAGCGGGGGCACAGATACGCAGTATTTT. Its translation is CATRTSGGTDTQYF.

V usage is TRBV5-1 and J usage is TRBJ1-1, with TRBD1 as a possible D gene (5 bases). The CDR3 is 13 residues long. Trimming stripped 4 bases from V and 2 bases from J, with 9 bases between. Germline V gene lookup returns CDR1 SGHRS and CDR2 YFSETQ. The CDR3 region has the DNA TGCGCCAGCAGCAAGGGGATTAACACTGAAGCTTTCTTT. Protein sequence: CASSKGINTEAFF.

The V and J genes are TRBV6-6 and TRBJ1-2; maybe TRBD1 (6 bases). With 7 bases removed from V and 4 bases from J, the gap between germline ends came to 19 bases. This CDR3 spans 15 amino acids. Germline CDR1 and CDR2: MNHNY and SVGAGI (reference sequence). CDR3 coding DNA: TGTGCCAGCACTCAAGGACAGAGGAGTCCCTATGGCTACACCTTC. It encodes CASTQGQRSPYGYTF.

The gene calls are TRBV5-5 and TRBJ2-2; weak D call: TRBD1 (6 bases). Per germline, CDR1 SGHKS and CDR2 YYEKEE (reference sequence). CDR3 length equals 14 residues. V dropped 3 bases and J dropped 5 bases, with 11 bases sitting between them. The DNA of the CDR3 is TGTGCCAGCAGCTCCGCTAGGGGGACCGGGGAGCTGTTTTTT. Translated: CASSSARGTGELFF. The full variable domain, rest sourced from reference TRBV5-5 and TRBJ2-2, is DAGVTQSPTHLIKTRGQQVTLRCSPISGHKSVSWYQQVLGQGPQFIFQYYEKEERGRGNFPDRFSARQFPNYSSELNVNALLLGDSALYLCASSSARGTGELFFGEGSRLTVL.

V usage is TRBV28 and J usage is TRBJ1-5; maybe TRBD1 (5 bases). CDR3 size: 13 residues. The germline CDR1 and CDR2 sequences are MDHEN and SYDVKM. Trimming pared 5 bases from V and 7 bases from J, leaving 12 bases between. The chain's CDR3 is CASSGAGWQPQHF. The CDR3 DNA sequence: TGTGCCAGCAGTGGGGCGGGATGGCAGCCCCAGCATTTT.

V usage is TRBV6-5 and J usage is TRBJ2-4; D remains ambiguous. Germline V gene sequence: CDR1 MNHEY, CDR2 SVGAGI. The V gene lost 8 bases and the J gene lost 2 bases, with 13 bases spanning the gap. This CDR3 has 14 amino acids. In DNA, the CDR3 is TGTGCCAGCCCAACCCCCAGGCCCAAAAACATTCAGTACTTC. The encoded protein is CASPTPRPKNIQYF.

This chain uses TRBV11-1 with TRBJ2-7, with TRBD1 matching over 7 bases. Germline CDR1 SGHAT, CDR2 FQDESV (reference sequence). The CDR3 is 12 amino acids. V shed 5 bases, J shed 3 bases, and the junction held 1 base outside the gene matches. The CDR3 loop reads CASSRQGYEQYF. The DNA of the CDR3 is TGTGCCAGCAGCCGACAGGGCTACGAGCAGTACTTC.

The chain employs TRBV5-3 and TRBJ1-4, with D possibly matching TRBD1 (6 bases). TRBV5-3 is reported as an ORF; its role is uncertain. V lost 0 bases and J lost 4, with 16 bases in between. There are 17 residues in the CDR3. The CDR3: CARSLVSQGPVNEKLFF. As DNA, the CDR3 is TGTGCCAGAAGCTTGGTGTCGCAGGGGCCCGTTAATGAAAAACTGTTTTTT.

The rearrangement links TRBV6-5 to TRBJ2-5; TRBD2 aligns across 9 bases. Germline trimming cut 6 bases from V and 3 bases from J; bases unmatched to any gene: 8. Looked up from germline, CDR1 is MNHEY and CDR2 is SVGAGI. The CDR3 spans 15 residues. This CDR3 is CASRDPGLAKETQYF. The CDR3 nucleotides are TGTGCCAGCAGAGACCCGGGACTAGCTAAAGAGACCCAGTACTTC.

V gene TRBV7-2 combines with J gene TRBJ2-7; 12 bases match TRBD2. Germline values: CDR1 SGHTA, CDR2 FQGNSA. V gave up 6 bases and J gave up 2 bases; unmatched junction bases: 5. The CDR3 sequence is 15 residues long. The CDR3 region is CASSESSGRAYEQYF. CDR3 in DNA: TGTGCCAGCAGTGAATCTAGCGGGAGGGCCTACGAGCAGTACTTC.